Each of the 18 T cell receptor beta chains below was sequenced from the same sample in a study of identical twins (dated by TCRdb to the mid-2010s). The library was built by means of 5' RACE. Sequencing was carried out with an Illumina HiSeq 2000. TCRdb trimmed public reads at Q25 via fastp, called clones via MiXCR and kept in-frame beta chains. A single entry per CDR3 protein holds the most common genes and DNA from its merged rows. Counted in this sample were about 1.7 million distinct CDR3 sequences; around 33% of them appeared once. The ten largest make up over 0.25% of the sample. Specimen: cord blood. These receptors were collected from a newborn girl in good health.

This clonotype came up a few times. The rearrangement uses TRBV4-1 and TRBJ2-1; D gene uncertain. The J call may be incorrect, as the DNA end agrees better with TRBJ2-7. The CDR3 loop spans 15 amino acids. The germline CDR1 and CDR2 sequences are MGHRA and YSYEKL. CDR3 DNA sequence: TGCGCCAGCAGCCCCCTCATACTTCTCGGCAATGAGCAGTACTTC. It translates to CASSPLILLGNEQYF.

The chain couples TRBV24-1 to TRBJ2-5, with 10 bases aligning to TRBD2. V lost 0 bases, J lost 11 bases, and 11 bases stayed unmatched. Germline values: CDR1 KGHDR, CDR2 SFDVKD. The CDR3 loop spans 16 amino acids. The CDR3, as DNA: TGTGCCACCAGTGATTTGGGTAGCGGGAGGACATATGAGCAGTACTTC. Translating it yields CATSDLGSGRTYEQYF.

This clonotype was counted a few times. The genes are TRBV27 and TRBJ1-2; D is possibly TRBD1 (5 bases). The length of the CDR3 is 12 residues. The germline V and J ends were trimmed by 3 bases and 7 bases, with 9 bases remaining between them. Germline CDR1 and CDR2: MNHEY and SMNVEV (reference sequence). CDR3: CASSLRGAGYTF. CDR3 nucleotides: TGTGCCAGCAGTTTGAGAGGGGCTGGCTACACCTTC.

This clonotype has ten or more counts. The J gene is TRBJ2-7, the V gene TRBV27; no clear D gene. CDR3 length: 12 residues. Germline CDR1 and CDR2: MNHEY and SMNVEV (reference sequence). Trimming removed 4 bases from V and 5 bases from J, with 9 bases in between. CDR3 nucleotides: TGTGCCAGCAGTTCAAGACTCCACGAGCAGTACTTC. It is translated as CASSSRLHEQYF.

This clonotype came up a few times. The junction departs from germline at one end; a sequencing error may be responsible. The genes are TRBV7-9 and TRBJ2-1; the match to TRBD2 covers 10 bases. From germline, CDR1 is SEHNR and CDR2 FQNEAQ (reference sequence). This CDR3 is 13 amino acids long. CDR3 DNA: TGTGCCAGCAGCCTAGCGGGAGTAAAAGAGCAGTTCTTC. Translated, it gives CASSLAGVKEQFF.

This clonotype appeared once. The genes are TRBV6-1 and TRBJ1-5; D not certain. This CDR3 has 15 amino acids. Trimming pared 6 bases from V and 2 bases from J, leaving 14 bases between. The germline V gene encodes CDR1 MNHNS and CDR2 SASEGT. The CDR3 sequence is CASSARRLRNQPQHF. CDR3 nucleotides: TGTGCCAGCAGCGCCCGAAGGTTGCGCAATCAGCCCCAGCATTTT.

V and J are TRBV10-3 and TRBJ1-1, with 8 bases matching TRBD1. Germline-derived CDR1 and CDR2 are ENHRY and SYGVKD. The V gene end was trimmed by 0 bases and the J gene end by 1 base; junction bases not matched to a gene: 4. This CDR3 comprises 16 residues. CDR3 bases: TGTGCCATCAGTGAGTCTGGGACAGGTCGGAACACTGAAGCTTTCTTT. This gives the protein CAISESGTGRNTEAFF.

This clonotype occurred a few times. The chain recombines TRBV10-3 with TRBJ2-7, with a possible D match to TRBD1 (6 bases). The CDR3 runs 14 residues. Trimming took 5 bases from V and 2 from J, leaving 13 bases between them. CDR1 and CDR2 from the germline V gene are ENHRY and SYGVKD. CDR3 residues: CAISPGQIAYEQYF. CDR3 in DNA: TGTGCCATCAGTCCCGGACAGATAGCCTACGAGCAGTACTTC.

This clonotype has a handful of counts. This rearrangement joins TRBV20-1 to TRBJ2-1; 7 bases fit TRBD2. CDR1 and CDR2 (germline): DFQATT, SNEGSKA (reference sequence). The CDR3 sequence is 15 residues long. The ends lost 3 bases at V and 7 bases at J; junction bases unmatched: 12. Here the CDR3 DNA reads TGCAGTGCTAGGCAGGCGGGGGATTATATGAATGAGCAGTTCTTC. Translation: CSARQAGDYMNEQFF.

V usage is TRBV10-3 and J usage is TRBJ1-5; no firm D call. Between the trimmed V and J ends, which lost 0 bases and 4 bases, there was a span of 10 bases. The CDR3 sequence is 15 residues long. Germline V gives CDR1 ENHRY, CDR2 SYGVKD. CDR3 protein: CAISESLVDNQPQHF. DNA for the CDR3: TGTGCCATCAGTGAGTCGTTGGTAGATAATCAGCCCCAGCATTTT.

This rearrangement joins TRBV6-2 or TRBV6-3 to TRBJ2-7; weak D call: TRBD2 (6 bases). The end of the DNA is better explained by TRBJ2-5, so the J call may be wrong. Germline V gene data show CDR1 as MNHEY and CDR2 as SVGEGT. This CDR3 has 15 residues. CDR3 nucleotide sequence: TGTGCCAGCAGTTACTTCCTCGGGAGCCAAGAGACCCAGTACTTC. This encodes CASSYFLGSQETQYF.

This clonotype was counted between two and nine times. In DNA, the CDR3 is TGCGCCAGCAGTTTTGACAGGGGCGTTTATGGCTACACCTTC. This encodes CASSFDRGVYGYTF. The rearrangement joins TRBV5-1 to TRBJ1-2; 8 bases agree with TRBD1. Trimming removed 5 bases from V and 5 bases from J; junction bases left unmatched: 8. Germline V gene data show CDR1 as SGHRS and CDR2 as YFSETQ. CDR3 length: 14 residues.

This clonotype has a handful of counts. This chain links TRBV19 with TRBJ1-1; D unresolved. The CDR3 contains 13 residues. Germline V lookup: CDR1 LNHDA, CDR2 SQIVND (reference sequence). V lost 6 bases, J lost 1 base, and 9 bases lay in between. This chain's CDR3 is CASRSTPNTEAFF. The CDR3 region has the DNA TGTGCCAGTAGGAGTACTCCGAACACTGAAGCTTTCTTT. Drawing the rest from reference TRBV19 and TRBJ1-1, the complete variable domain is DGGITQSPKYLFRKEGQNVTLSCEQNLNHDAMYWYRQDPGQGLRLIYYSQIVNDFQKGDIAEGYSVSREKKESFPLTVTSAQKNPTAFYLCASRSTPNTEAFFGQGTRLTVV.

This clonotype has a handful of counts. V is TRBV9 and J is TRBJ2-1; 7 positions agree with TRBD2. After removal of 3 bases from V and 2 bases from J, the junction contained 5 bases not matched to a gene. Germline-derived CDR1 and CDR2 are SGDLS and YYNGEE. The CDR3 is 15 residues long. DNA for the CDR3: TGTGCCAGCAGCGCGACCGGGACTACCTACAATGAGCAGTTCTTC. Protein product: CASSATGTTYNEQFF.

The rearrangement links TRBV10-3 to TRBJ2-2; D gene ambiguous. The CDR3 runs to 14 residues. Trimming removed 2 bases at V and 4 bases at J, with 8 bases between. From germline, CDR1 is ENHRY and CDR2 SYGVKD. CDR3 in amino acids: CAISERRPTGELFF. CDR3 DNA sequence: TGTGCCATCAGTGAGAGGCGGCCCACCGGGGAGCTGTTTTTT.

V usage is TRBV27 and J usage is TRBJ1-4, with D maybe TRBD1 (5 bases). CDR3 length: 15 amino acids. Trimming pared 3 bases from V and 9 bases from J, leaving 17 bases between. Germline loops: CDR1 MNHEY, CDR2 SMNVEV (reference sequence). CDR3 nucleotides: TGTGCCAGCAGTTTCGAGTACCCTCGGGGGAAAAAACTGTTTTTT. It yields the protein CASSFEYPRGKKLFF.

This chain uses TRBV11-2 with TRBJ2-3, with a weak D call TRBD1 (5 bases). With 1 base removed from V and 3 bases from J, the gap between germline ends came to 14 bases. This CDR3 region has 16 residues. Germline CDR1 reads SGHAT; CDR2 reads FQNNGV. In nucleotides, the CDR3 is TGTGCCAGCAGCTTAGTCCTAGGGGCTGGTACAGATACGCAGTATTTT. Translated, it gives CASSLVLGAGTDTQYF.

The chain couples TRBV27 to TRBJ2-5; D is uncertain. This CDR3 has 15 residues. With 3 bases removed from V and 11 bases from J, the gap between germline ends came to 22 bases. Germline V lookup: CDR1 MNHEY, CDR2 SMNVEV (reference sequence). The CDR3 sequence is CASSFPGLGYNEQYF. CDR3 in DNA: TGTGCCAGCAGTTTCCCGGGCCTTGGCTACAATGAGCAGTACTTC.